Following are 16 T cell receptor beta chains from one sample sequenced in a study of regulatory T cells in long-lasting Graves disease (TCRdb year 2021). What this sample's time point label stands for: newly diagnosed GD, antithyroid drugs for less than 3 months. RNA was extracted from PBMCs in TRIzol for both TCR sequencing and RNA sequencing. Preparation of the library involved multiplex PCR. This sample was sequenced with an Illumina HiSeq 4000. To build TCR beta libraries, CDR3 regions were amplified by Arm-PCR using iRepertoire HTBI primers. Using fastp at Q25 and MiXCR, TCRdb reprocessed the public reads and kept productive beta chains. Each entry merges the rows of one CDR3 protein and shows their most common DNA and genes. The sample table holds fewer than 350,000 distinct CDR3 sequences, of which 18% were seen once. 35% to 45% of the sample is in the top ten clones. This sample comprised peripheral blood mononuclear cells (PBMCs), obtained at new diagnosis, from a patient treated with antithyroid drugs. The source is a female donor with Graves disease.

Ten or more counts support this clonotype. This chain joins TRBV6-5 and TRBJ2-7, with D perhaps matching TRBD2 (5 bases). Germline assignment: CDR1 MNHEY and CDR2 SVGAGI. CDR3 length: 14 amino acids. Trimming removed 2 bases from V and 0 bases from J, with 8 bases in between. In nucleotides, the CDR3 is TGTGCCAGCAGTTACACTAGAACCTCCTACGAGCAGTACTTC. Translated, it gives CASSYTRTSYEQYF.

This clonotype was observed once. This rearrangement joins TRBV5-1 to TRBJ1-1, with no clear D. V dropped 4 bases and J dropped 4 bases, with 11 bases sitting between them. Per germline, CDR1 SGHRS and CDR2 YFSETQ. The length of the CDR3 is 13 residues. The CDR3 spells CASSIVAGTEAFF. Here the CDR3 DNA reads TGCGCCAGCAGCATTGTAGCGGGCACTGAAGCTTTCTTT.

For this clonotype: The conserved phenylalanine or tryptophan normally closing the CDR3 is absent here, so this likely arose from a read error. The chain employs TRBV7-8 and TRBJ1-4; 7 bases are a match to TRBD1. Trimming cost V 3 bases and J 8 bases; bases outside gene matches: 12. Germline CDR1 and CDR2: SGHVS and FQNEAQ. The CDR3 spans 16 residues. Here the CDR3 DNA reads TGTGCCAGCAGCTTCGCTCGACAGGGTCAGGGGGAAAAACTGTTTCTT. Translation: CASSFARQGQGEKLFL.

This clonotype appeared a few times. The chain is built from TRBV2 and TRBJ2-5; D is undetermined. This CDR3 has 14 residues. CDR1 and CDR2 from the germline V gene are SNHLY and FYNNEI. Trimming shortened V by 4 bases and J by 7 bases, and 16 bases separated the two germline ends. CDR3 amino acids: CASSVSGFTGTQYF. CDR3 in DNA: TGTGCCAGCAGTGTTTCGGGTTTTACGGGGACCCAGTACTTC.

This clonotype was seen ten or more times. V usage is TRBV30 and J usage is TRBJ1-5; no reliable D call. The V and J ends lost 0 bases and 6 bases respectively, with 15 bases between them. Germline V lookup: CDR1 GTSNPN, CDR2 SVGIG (reference sequence). This CDR3 comprises 15 residues. The CDR3 sequence: CAWSVRGPSGQPQHF. Here the CDR3 DNA reads TGTGCCTGGAGTGTAAGAGGACCCAGTGGTCAGCCCCAGCATTTT.

This clonotype showed up just a few times. V and J are TRBV29-1 and TRBJ2-7; no clear D gene. Germline values: CDR1 SQVTM, CDR2 ANQGSEA. The CDR3 extends over 13 amino acids. V dropped 7 bases and J dropped 6 bases, with 19 bases sitting between them. The DNA for the CDR3 is TGCAGCGCAGAGGCCCTTCGGAAGGGCGAGCAGTACTTC. Its protein is CSAEALRKGEQYF.

Remarks on this clonotype: An end of the junction differs from the germline gene, which may be a read error. The chain links TRBV27 to TRBJ2-4, with D perhaps matching TRBD2 (5 bases). CDR1 and CDR2 (germline): MNHEY, SMNVEV (reference sequence). The CDR3 sequence is 13 residues long. The CDR3 is CASSPASVPRRVF. The CDR3 DNA is TGTGCCAGCAGTCCAGCGTCAGTTCCCAGGCGGGTCTTC.

There are many counts of this clonotype. The V and J genes are TRBV28 and TRBJ2-1; TRBD2 matches 9 bases. Trimming took 3 bases from V and 5 from J; bases not matched to a gene: 5. The germline CDR1 and CDR2 sequences are MDHEN and SYDVKM. The CDR3 length is 15 residues. The CDR3 spells CASSFGSGGHNEQFF. DNA for the CDR3: TGTGCCAGCAGTTTTGGTAGCGGGGGTCACAATGAGCAGTTCTTC.

This clonotype was observed a few times. A much larger clone lies one base from this, so it may be a read error. The chain has TRBV11-2 and TRBJ2-2; 9 bases agree with TRBD1. The germline CDR1 and CDR2 sequences are SGHAT and FQNNGV. V shed 1 base and J 4 bases; nucleotides not matched to a gene: 13. The length of the CDR3 is 19 residues. The CDR3 nucleotides read TGTGCCAGCAGCTTAGGACGGACAGGGGAGATAGGGGGCACCGGGGAGCTGTTTTTT. This codes for CASSLGRTGEIGGTGELFF.

This clonotype appeared a few times. The chain uses TRBV5-1 and TRBJ1-3, with D possibly matching TRBD1 (5 bases). CDR3 length: 18 amino acids. CDR1 and CDR2 (germline): SGHRS, YFSETQ. V gave up 3 bases and J gave up 0 bases, with 19 bases separating them. CDR3 sequence: CASSSAALDRLSGNTIYF. CDR3 DNA: TGCGCCAGCAGCTCAGCCGCGCTAGACAGACTCTCTGGAAACACCATATATTTT. The full variable domain, rest sourced from reference TRBV5-1 and TRBJ1-3, is KAGVTQTPRYLIKTRGQQVTLSCSPISGHRSVSWYQQTPGQGLQFLFEYFSETQRNKGNFPGRFSGRQFSNSRSEMNVSTLELGDSALYLCASSSAALDRLSGNTIYFGEGSWLTVV.

The sample holds many counts of this clonotype. The chain uses TRBV2 and TRBJ2-3, with a possible D match to TRBD2 (6 bases). The CDR3 loop spans 14 amino acids. Deletions cut 8 bases from V and 4 bases from J, with 16 bases between. The germline CDR1 and CDR2 sequences are SNHLY and FYNNEI. CDR3 protein: CASLGGGPADTQYF. DNA for the CDR3: TGTGCCAGCCTAGGAGGAGGGCCAGCAGATACGCAGTATTTT.

This clonotype was seen at least ten times. The chain is built from TRBV6-1 and TRBJ1-1; D remains ambiguous. Germline V gene sequence: CDR1 MNHNS, CDR2 SASEGT. The CDR3 consists of 14 residues. Trimming cost V 4 bases and J 1 base, with 10 bases left between them. The CDR3 DNA is TGTGCCAGCAGTGGGACTGGGCCGAACACTGAAGCTTTCTTT. Translating gives CASSGTGPNTEAFF.

This clonotype was counted at least ten times. A much bigger clone sits one base away, suggesting this may be a read error. This chain uses TRBV7-8 with TRBJ1-1; a possible D gene is TRBD1 (5 bases). CDR1 and CDR2 (germline): SGHVS, FQNEAQ. The CDR3 spans 14 residues. Deletions cut 5 bases from V and 3 bases from J, with 13 bases between. CDR3 sequence: CASSTPWGDTEAFF. CDR3 sequence (DNA): TGTGCCAGCAGCACCCCATGGGGGGACACTGAAGCTTTCTTT. The full variable domain, its missing parts supplied by reference TRBV7-8 and TRBJ1-1, is GAGVSQSPRYKVAKRGQDVALRCDPISGHVSLFWYQQALGQGPEFLTYFQNEAQLDKSGLPSDRFFAERPEGSVSTLKIQRTQQEDSAVYLCASSTPWGDTEAFFGQGTRLTVV.

This clonotype was seen ten or more times. V usage is TRBV27 and J usage is TRBJ1-2; 7 nucleotides match TRBD1. CDR1 and CDR2 from the germline V gene are MNHEY and SMNVEV (reference sequence). The J segment lost 3 bases and the V segment lost 6 bases, leaving 13 bases of the junction unmatched. The CDR3 contains 16 residues. Written as DNA, the CDR3 is TGTGCCAGCAGCTCGGGACAGAGCCGTTTTTACTATGGCTACACCTTC. It specifies CASSSGQSRFYYGYTF.

The chain joins TRBV3-1 to TRBJ2-1, with D perhaps TRBD1 (6 bases). This CDR3 spans 14 amino acids. The V end was cut by 5 bases, the J end by 2 bases, with 10 bases between. Germline V gene sequence: CDR1 LGHDT, CDR2 YNNKEL (reference sequence). The DNA of the CDR3 is TGTGCCAGCAGCAAACAGGGAGCCTACAATGAGCAGTTCTTC. Amino acid sequence: CASSKQGAYNEQFF.

This clonotype was seen more than once but under ten times. This rearrangement joins TRBV20-1 to TRBJ2-1; D gene unclear. CDR3 length: 12 residues. Between the trimmed V and J ends, which lost 6 bases and 1 base, there was a span of 7 bases. Per the germline V gene, CDR1 is DFQATT and CDR2 is SNEGSKA (reference sequence). CDR3 region: CSALGSYNEQFF. The CDR3 DNA reads as TGCAGTGCGCTAGGTTCCTACAATGAGCAGTTCTTC.